The present T cell receptor (beta chain) was sequenced within a study of CD8 T cells in ankylosing spondylitis (dated by TCRdb to the late 2010s). In terms of the full investigation: The study set out to find disease-linked TCR variants by profiling T cell receptor beta repertoires in ankylosing spondylitis patients and healthy donors. The full study cohort comprised approximately 23 ankylosing spondylitis patients and approximately 100 healthy donors. Peripheral blood was sampled, and synovial fluid was also collected from ankylosing spondylitis patients.

This clonotype has more than one count but fewer than ten. The antigen it binds to is not known. Per-nucleotide qualities are absent, and no much larger clonotype sits a single base away. These reads were obtained on an Illumina HiSeq 2500. Quantitative 5'-RACE with molecular barcodes was the method used to prepare the TCR beta libraries. The paper's data handling went like this. To identify disease-linked TCR variants, a new computational method was used, one built on a probabilistic model of VDJ rearrangement. The public reads were run again by TCRdb, first through fastp at Q25 and then through MiXCR, and only productive beta chains were kept. A single entry per CDR3 protein holds the most common genes and DNA from its merged rows. The V and J calls shown here were made by TCRdb, not taken from the authors' results. This sample comprises roughly 200,000 distinct CDR3 sequences, more than 10% of them detected only once. The leading ten clones occupy 15% to 20% of the sample.

The full study reports these points: The disease-linked clones had a CD8+ phenotype and were found at relatively low frequencies in peripheral blood. According to the report, matched synovial fluid samples from ankylosing spondylitis patients were significantly enriched for the disease-linked clones. Blood from ankylosing spondylitis patients appeared to be characterized by a TCR beta motif made up of several highly homologous amino acid variants. Some motif variants were previously reported in synovial fluid and blood of reactive arthritis patients, suggesting common disease-initiation mechanisms.

Inclusive of the bounding cysteine and phenylalanine, the CDR3 is 14 residues long. Only the CDR3 region is kept as DNA, spanning 42 bases read in frame from base 1. Trimming takes 10 bases from V and 6 bases from J, and the germline ends sit 20 bases apart. Sequenced sample: blood, either unsorted or a sorted T cell fraction (not recorded which). The sequence joins TRBV12-3 or TRBV12-4 to TRBJ2-3; perhaps TRBD2 is the D gene, with 6 bases matching. The TCR was taken from a male donor with ankylosing spondylitis or in good health (not recorded which). DNA sequence: TGTGCCACCACCCCCGGGGCGGGATGGGATACGCAGTATTTT. Its coded protein is CATTPGAGWDTQYF.